The next 13 T cell receptor beta chains were all read from a single sample in a study of cytomegalovirus exposure and HLA in healthy donors. The PCR contained 60 Vbeta and 13 Jbeta primers. Measured with immunoSEQ multiplex PCR; TCRdb has only the in-frame clones, and not every one. The sample consists of some 270,000 clones, about nine tenths of them appearing once. Sequencing used PBMCs. Every receptor here comes from a girl aged 2 to 9 in good health and CMV-seronegative.

The chain couples TRBV6-1 to TRBJ2-7; tentatively, D is TRBD1 (5 bases). The CDR3 is 14 amino acids. Germline V gene lookup returns CDR1 MNHNS and CDR2 SASEGT. V shed 3 bases and J shed 0 bases, with 9 bases lying between them. DNA of the CDR3: TGTGCCAGCAGTGATACAGGATTCTCCTACGAGCAGTACTTC. It specifies CASSDTGFSYEQYF.

V and J are TRBV6-6 and TRBJ1-1, with D unclear. The CDR3 has 14 residues. CDR1 and CDR2 (germline): MNHNY, SVGAGI (reference sequence). V was clipped by 1 base and J by 1 base, with 7 bases between them. The CDR3 protein is CASSYLSKNTEAFF. DNA for the CDR3: TGTGCCAGCAGTTACTTGAGCAAGAACACTGAAGCTTTCTTT.

Points on this clone: This same CDR3 is encoded by further DNA sequences in the sample. The chain couples TRBV2 to TRBJ2-1; 13 bases align to TRBD2. CDR1 and CDR2 (germline): SNHLY, FYNNEI. J lost 6 bases, V lost 6 bases, and 2 bases had no gene match. The CDR3 is 14 residues long. The CDR3 protein is CASSGLAGVNEQFF. The CDR3 DNA reads TGTGCCAGCAGCGGACTAGCGGGAGTCAATGAGCAGTTCTTC. Combining the CDR3 with reference TRBV2 and TRBJ2-1 gives the whole variable domain EPEVTQTPSHQVTQMGQEVILRCVPISNHLYFYWYRQILGQKVEFLVSFYNNEISEKSEIFDDQFSVERPDGSNFTLKIRSTKLEDSAMYFCASSGLAGVNEQFFGPGTRLTVL.

The chain uses TRBV27 and TRBJ1-6; a possible D gene is TRBD1 (5 bases). The V gene lost 6 bases and the J gene lost 5 bases, with 8 bases spanning the gap. This CDR3 has 13 residues. Germline CDR1 reads MNHEY; CDR2 reads SMNVEV (reference sequence). The chain's CDR3 is CASRRQNNSPLHF. For the CDR3, the DNA is TGTGCCAGCAGGAGACAGAATAATTCACCCCTCCACTTT.

The chain uses TRBV2 and TRBJ2-1; 8 bases align to TRBD2. The germline V gene encodes CDR1 SNHLY and CDR2 FYNNEI. This CDR3 comprises 14 residues. V was clipped by 4 bases and J by 9 bases; unmatched bases: 8. The CDR3 spells CASSASGLAIEQFF. The CDR3 coding sequence is TGTGCCAGCAGTGCGTCTGGACTAGCAATTGAGCAGTTCTTC.

This clone was counted a single time. The chain carries TRBV6-5 and TRBJ1-1, with TRBD1 matching over 8 bases. The V and J ends lost 2 bases and 3 bases, in that order; junction bases with no gene match: 8. The CDR3 covers 16 residues. Looked up from germline, CDR1 is MNHEY and CDR2 is SVGAGI. CDR3 sequence (DNA): TGTGCCAGCAGTTACGTCGGGACAGGCCTCTACACTGAAGCTTTCTTT. Translated, it gives CASSYVGTGLYTEAFF.

The genes are TRBV9 and TRBJ1-2, with TRBD1 matching over 8 bases. Germline CDR1 is SGDLS and CDR2 is YYNGEE. CDR3 length: 17 amino acids. V trimming: 3 bases; J trimming: 0 bases; junction bases outside the gene matches: 10. The CDR3 bases are TGTGCCAGCAGCGCGTCCCGGGACAGGATAGCTAACTATGGCTACACCTTC. This encodes CASSASRDRIANYGYTF.

J is TRBJ2-1 and V is TRBV5-4, with D possibly matching TRBD1 (6 bases). Germline values: CDR1 SGHNT, CDR2 YYREEE (reference sequence). V gave up 2 bases and J gave up 9 bases, with 18 bases separating them. This CDR3 is built from 15 residues. The CDR3 protein is CASSFGVVDRSEQFF. CDR3 DNA sequence: TGTGCCAGCAGCTTCGGCGTCGTCGACAGGAGTGAGCAGTTCTTC.

The chain recombines TRBV28 with TRBJ2-1; tentative D call: TRBD2 (5 bases). V lost 8 bases, J lost 4 bases, and 21 bases lay in between. The V gene's germline CDR1 is MDHEN and CDR2 SYDVKM. The CDR3 is 16 amino acids. CDR3: CASDTREYSTYNEQFF. CDR3 nucleotide sequence: TGTGCCAGCGACACCCGGGAATACTCCACATACAATGAGCAGTTCTTC.

V is TRBV5-1 and J is TRBJ2-1, with TRBD2 matching 7 bases. The CDR3 contains 15 residues. In germline, CDR1 is SGHRS, CDR2 YFSETQ. After removal of 4 bases from V and 2 bases from J, the junction contained 6 bases not matched to a gene. The CDR3 protein is CASSNLAAAYNEQFF. The CDR3 nucleotides are TGCGCCAGCAGCAACCTAGCGGCAGCCTACAATGAGCAGTTCTTC.

The chain employs TRBV2 and TRBJ2-7; no reliable D call. Trimming took off 7 bases at V and 0 bases at J, with 7 bases between the two ends. The CDR3 runs 12 residues. The germline gives CDR1 SNHLY, CDR2 FYNNEI. The CDR3 sequence is CASTQRSYEQYF. CDR3 nucleotides: TGTGCCAGCACACAACGCTCCTACGAGCAGTACTTC.

The chain is built from TRBV27 and TRBJ1-4; possible D gene TRBD1, 6 bases. The V gene's germline CDR1 is MNHEY and CDR2 SMNVEV (reference sequence). V dropped 1 base and J dropped 2 bases, with 8 bases sitting between them. The CDR3 runs to 15 residues. The CDR3 region has the DNA TGTGCCAGCAGTTTATATGGACAGACTAATGAAAAACTGTTTTTT. Translated, it gives CASSLYGQTNEKLFF. Using reference TRBV27 and TRBJ1-4 for the parts outside the CDR3, the full variable domain is EAQVTQNPRYLITVTGKKLTVTCSQNMNHEYMSWYRQDPGLGLRQIYYSMNVEVTDKGDVPEGYKVSRKEKRNFPLILESPSPNQTSLYFCASSLYGQTNEKLFFGSGTQLSVL.

The rearrangement links TRBV5-5 to TRBJ2-5; 10 bases fit TRBD2. Germline CDR1 and CDR2: SGHKS and YYEKEE (reference sequence). Trimming cost V 2 bases and J 5 bases; bases outside gene matches: 6. This CDR3 has 15 residues. The CDR3: CASSFPSGGGETQYF. As DNA, the CDR3 is TGTGCCAGCAGCTTTCCTAGCGGGGGCGGGGAGACCCAGTACTTC.